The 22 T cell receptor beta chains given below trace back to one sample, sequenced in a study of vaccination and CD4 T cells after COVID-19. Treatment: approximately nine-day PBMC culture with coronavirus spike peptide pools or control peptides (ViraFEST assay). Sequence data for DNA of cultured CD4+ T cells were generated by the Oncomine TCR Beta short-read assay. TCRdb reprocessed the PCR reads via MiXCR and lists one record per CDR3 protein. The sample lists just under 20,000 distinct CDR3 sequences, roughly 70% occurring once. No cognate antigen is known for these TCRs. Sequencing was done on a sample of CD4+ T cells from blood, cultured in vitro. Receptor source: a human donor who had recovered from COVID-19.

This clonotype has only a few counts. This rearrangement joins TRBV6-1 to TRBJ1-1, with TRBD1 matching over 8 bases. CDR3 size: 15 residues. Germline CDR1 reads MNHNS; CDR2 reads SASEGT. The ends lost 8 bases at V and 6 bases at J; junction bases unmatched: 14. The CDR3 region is CASGRQGAISAEAFF. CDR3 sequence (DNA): TGTGCCAGCGGCCGTCAGGGGGCGATTTCTGCTGAAGCTTTCTTT.

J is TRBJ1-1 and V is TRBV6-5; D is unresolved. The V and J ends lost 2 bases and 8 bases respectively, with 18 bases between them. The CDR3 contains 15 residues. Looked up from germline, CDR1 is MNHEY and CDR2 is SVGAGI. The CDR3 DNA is TGTGCCAGCAGTTACCCCGACTTAGACGGCCCCGAAGCTTTCTTT. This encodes CASSYPDLDGPEAFF.

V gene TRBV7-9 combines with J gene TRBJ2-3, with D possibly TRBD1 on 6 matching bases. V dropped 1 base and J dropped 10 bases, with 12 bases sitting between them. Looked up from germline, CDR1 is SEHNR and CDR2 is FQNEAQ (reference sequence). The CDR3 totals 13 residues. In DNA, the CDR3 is TGTGCCAGCAGCTTAGTCTCACAGGGCGCGCAGTATTTT. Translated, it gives CASSLVSQGAQYF.

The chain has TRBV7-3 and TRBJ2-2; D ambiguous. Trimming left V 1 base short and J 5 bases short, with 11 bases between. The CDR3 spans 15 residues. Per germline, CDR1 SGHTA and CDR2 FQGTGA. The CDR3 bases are TGTGCCAGCAGCTTAAATGGCTCCCCGACCGGGGAGCTGTTTTTT. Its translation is CASSLNGSPTGELFF.

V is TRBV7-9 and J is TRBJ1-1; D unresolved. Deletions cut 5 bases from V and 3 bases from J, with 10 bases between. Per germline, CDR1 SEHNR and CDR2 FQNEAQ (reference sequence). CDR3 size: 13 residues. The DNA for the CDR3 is TGTGCCAGCAGCCTGGACGGAGACACTGAAGCTTTCTTT. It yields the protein CASSLDGDTEAFF.

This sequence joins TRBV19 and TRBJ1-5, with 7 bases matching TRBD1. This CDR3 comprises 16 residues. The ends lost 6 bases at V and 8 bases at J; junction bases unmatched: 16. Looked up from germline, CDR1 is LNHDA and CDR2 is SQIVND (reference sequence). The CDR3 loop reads CASRGLNRTGRKPQHF. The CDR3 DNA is TGTGCCAGTAGGGGCCTAAACCGGACAGGACGGAAGCCCCAGCATTTT.

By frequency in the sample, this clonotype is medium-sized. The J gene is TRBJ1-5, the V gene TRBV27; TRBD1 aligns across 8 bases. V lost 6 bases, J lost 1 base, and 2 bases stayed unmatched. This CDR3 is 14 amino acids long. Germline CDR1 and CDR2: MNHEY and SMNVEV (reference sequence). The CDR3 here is CASSPGGSNQPQHF. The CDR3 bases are TGTGCCAGCAGCCCAGGGGGCAGCAATCAGCCCCAGCATTTT.

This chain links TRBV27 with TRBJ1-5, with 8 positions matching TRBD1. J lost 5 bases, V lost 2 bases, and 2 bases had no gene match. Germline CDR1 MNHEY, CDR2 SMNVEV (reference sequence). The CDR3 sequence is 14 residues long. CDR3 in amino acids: CASSLRQGYQPQHF. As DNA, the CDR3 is TGTGCCAGCAGTTTACGACAGGGGTATCAGCCCCAGCATTTT.

In nucleotides, the CDR3 is TGCAGTGCCAAACGCTCCGGCGGGAGGAGCTCCTACGAGCAGTACTTC. Its protein is CSAKRSGGRSSYEQYF. The gene calls are TRBV20-1 and TRBJ2-7; TRBD2 matches at 8 bases. CDR3 length equals 16 residues. With V trimmed by 6 bases and J by 0 bases, 13 bases remained unmatched. Germline V CDR1 and CDR2: DFQATT, SNEGSKA (reference sequence).

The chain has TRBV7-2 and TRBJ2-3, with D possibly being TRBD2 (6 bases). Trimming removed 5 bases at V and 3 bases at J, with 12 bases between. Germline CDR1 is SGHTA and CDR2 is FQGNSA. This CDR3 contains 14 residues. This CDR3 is CASSPGGLTDTQYF. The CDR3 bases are TGTGCCAGCAGCCCCGGGGGTTTAACAGATACGCAGTATTTT. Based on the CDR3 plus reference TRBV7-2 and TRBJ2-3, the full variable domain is GAGVSQSPSNKVTEKGKDVELRCDPISGHTALYWYRQSLGQGLEFLIYFQGNSAPDKSGLPSDRFSAERTGGSVSTLTIQRTQQEDSAVYLCASSPGGLTDTQYFGPGTRLTVL.

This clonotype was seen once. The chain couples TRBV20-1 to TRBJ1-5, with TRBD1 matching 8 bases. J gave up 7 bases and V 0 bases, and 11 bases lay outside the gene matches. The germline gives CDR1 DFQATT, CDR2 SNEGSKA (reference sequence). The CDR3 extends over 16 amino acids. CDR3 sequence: CSARDIAGQGGQPQHF. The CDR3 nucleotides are TGCAGTGCTAGAGACATCGCTGGACAGGGTGGCCAGCCCCAGCATTTT.

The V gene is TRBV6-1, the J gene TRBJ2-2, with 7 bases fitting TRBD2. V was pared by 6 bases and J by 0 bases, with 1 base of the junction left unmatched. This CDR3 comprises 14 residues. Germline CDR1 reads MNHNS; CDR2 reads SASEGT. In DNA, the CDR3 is TGTGCCAGCAGCGGACTAGCGAACACCGGGGAGCTGTTTTTT. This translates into CASSGLANTGELFF.

The CDR3 DNA is TGTGCCAGCAGCTTAGGGGTGCGAGATACGCAGTATTTT. Translation: CASSLGVRDTQYF. The chain uses TRBV11-2 and TRBJ2-3; D is undetermined. Trimming left V 1 base short and J 5 bases short, with 7 bases between. The CDR3 has 13 amino acids. Germline V gene sequence: CDR1 SGHAT, CDR2 FQNNGV.

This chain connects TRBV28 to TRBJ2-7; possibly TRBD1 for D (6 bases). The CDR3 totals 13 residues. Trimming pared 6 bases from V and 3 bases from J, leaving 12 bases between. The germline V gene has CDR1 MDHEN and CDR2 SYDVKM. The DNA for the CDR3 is TGTGCCAGCAGATATACGACAGGCTACGAGCAGTACTTC. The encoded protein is CASRYTTGYEQYF.

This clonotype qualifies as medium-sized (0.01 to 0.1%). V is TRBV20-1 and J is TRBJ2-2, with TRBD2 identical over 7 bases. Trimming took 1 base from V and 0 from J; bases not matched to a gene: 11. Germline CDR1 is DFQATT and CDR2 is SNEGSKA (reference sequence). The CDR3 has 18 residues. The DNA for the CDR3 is TGCAGTGCTAGAGGGCTAGCGGAATCCCCCGCGAACACCGGGGAGCTGTTTTTT. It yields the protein CSARGLAESPANTGELFF.

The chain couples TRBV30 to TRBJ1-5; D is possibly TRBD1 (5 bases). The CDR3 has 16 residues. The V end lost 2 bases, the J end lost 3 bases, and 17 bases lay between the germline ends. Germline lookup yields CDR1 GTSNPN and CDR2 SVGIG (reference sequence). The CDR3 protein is CAWSPPPGAVNQPQHF. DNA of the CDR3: TGTGCCTGGAGTCCACCCCCCGGGGCAGTCAATCAGCCCCAGCATTTT. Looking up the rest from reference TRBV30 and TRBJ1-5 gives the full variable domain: SQTIHQWPATLVQPVGSPLSLECTVEGTSNPNLYWYRQAAGRGLQLLFYSVGIGQISSEVPQNLSASRPQDRQFILSSKKLLLSDSGFYLCAWSPPPGAVNQPQHFGDGTRLSIL.

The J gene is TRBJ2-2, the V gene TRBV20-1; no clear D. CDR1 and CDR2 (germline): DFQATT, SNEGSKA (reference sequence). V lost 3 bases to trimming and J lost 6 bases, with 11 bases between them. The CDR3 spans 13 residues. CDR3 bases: TGCAGTGCTAGGACCCAAGCGTCCGGGGAGCTGTTTTTT. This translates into CSARTQASGELFF.

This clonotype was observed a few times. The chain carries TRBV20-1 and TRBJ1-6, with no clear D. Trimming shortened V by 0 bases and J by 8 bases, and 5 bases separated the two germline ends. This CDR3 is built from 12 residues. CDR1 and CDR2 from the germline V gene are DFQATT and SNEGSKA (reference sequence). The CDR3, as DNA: TGCAGTGCTAGAGATCTCTATTCACCCCTCCACTTT. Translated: CSARDLYSPLHF.

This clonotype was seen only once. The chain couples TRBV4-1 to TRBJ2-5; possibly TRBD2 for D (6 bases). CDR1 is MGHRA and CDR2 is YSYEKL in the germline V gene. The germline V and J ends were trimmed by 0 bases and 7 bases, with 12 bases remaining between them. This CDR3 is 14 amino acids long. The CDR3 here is CASSQDWRAGTQYF. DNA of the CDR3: TGCGCCAGCAGCCAAGATTGGAGGGCTGGGACCCAGTACTTC.

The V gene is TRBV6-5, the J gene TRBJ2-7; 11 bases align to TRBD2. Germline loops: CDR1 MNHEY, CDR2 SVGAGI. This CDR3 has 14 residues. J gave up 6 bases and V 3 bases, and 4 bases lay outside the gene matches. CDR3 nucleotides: TGTGCCAGCAGTTATACCGGGACTAGCGGCGAGCAGTACTTC. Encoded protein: CASSYTGTSGEQYF.

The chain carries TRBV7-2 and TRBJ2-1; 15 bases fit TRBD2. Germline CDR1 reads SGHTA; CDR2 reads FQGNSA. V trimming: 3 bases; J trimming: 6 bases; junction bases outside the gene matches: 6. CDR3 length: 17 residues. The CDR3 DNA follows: TGTGCCAGCAGCTTGACCGGGACTAGCGGGAGGTTCAATGAGCAGTTCTTC. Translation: CASSLTGTSGRFNEQFF.

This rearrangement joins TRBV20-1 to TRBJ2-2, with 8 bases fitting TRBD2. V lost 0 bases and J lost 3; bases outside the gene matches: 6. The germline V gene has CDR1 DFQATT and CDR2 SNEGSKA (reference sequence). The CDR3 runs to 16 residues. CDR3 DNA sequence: TGCAGTGCTAGAGATCCCGGACTAGCCCACACCGGGGAGCTGTTTTTT. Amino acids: CSARDPGLAHTGELFF.